This TCR beta chain originates from a study of cytomegalovirus exposure and HLA in healthy donors. Germline lookup yields CDR1 MDHEN and CDR2 SYDVKM. The V gene lost 5 bases and the J gene lost 4 bases, with 20 bases spanning the gap. The CDR3 covers 16 residues. PCR primers comprised 60 Vbeta and 13 Jbeta primers. Assay used: immunoSEQ multiplex PCR; TCRdb lists only in-frame clones, some missing. The sample shows 100,000 to 120,000 clones, 75% to 80% of them seen only once. The gene calls are TRBV28 and TRBJ1-2; no reliable D call. Sequencing used PBMCs. This TCR was recovered from a woman under 40 in good health and CMV-seronegative. CDR3: CASSLIPPTEIYGYTF. The DNA for the CDR3 is TGTGCCAGCAGTCTTATTCCTCCTACAGAGATCTATGGCTACACCTTC.